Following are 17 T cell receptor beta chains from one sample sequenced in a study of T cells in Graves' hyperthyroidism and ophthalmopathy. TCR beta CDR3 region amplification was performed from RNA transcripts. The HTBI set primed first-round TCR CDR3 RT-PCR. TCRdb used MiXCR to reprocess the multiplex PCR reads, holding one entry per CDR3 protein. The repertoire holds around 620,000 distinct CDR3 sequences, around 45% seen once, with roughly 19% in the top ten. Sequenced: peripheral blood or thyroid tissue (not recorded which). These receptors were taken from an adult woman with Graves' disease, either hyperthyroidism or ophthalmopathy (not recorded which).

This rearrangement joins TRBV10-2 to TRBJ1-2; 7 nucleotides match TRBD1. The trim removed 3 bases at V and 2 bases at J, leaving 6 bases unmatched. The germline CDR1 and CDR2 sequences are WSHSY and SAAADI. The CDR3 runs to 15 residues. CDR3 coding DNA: TGCGCCAGCAGTGACCCAGGGGGTAGGAACTATGGCTACACCTTC. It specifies CASSDPGGRNYGYTF.

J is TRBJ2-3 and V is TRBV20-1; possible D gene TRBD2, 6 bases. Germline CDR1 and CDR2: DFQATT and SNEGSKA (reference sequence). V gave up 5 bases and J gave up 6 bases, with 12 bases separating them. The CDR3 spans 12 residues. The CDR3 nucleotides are TGCAGTGCTTTGCGGAGGGGCGATACGCAGTATTTT. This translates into CSALRRGDTQYF.

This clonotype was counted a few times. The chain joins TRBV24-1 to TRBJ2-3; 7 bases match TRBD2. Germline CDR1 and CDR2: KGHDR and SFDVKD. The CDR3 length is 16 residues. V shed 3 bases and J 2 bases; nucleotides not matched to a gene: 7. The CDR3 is CATSDIGSGATDTQYF. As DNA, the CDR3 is TGTGCCACCAGTGATATAGGGAGCGGGGCCACAGATACGCAGTATTTT.

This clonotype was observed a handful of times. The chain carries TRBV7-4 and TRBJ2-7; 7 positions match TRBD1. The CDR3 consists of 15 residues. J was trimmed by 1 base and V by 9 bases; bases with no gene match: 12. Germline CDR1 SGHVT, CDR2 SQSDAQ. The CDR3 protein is CASSPPGQRSYEQYF. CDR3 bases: TGTGCCAGTAGTCCCCCGGGACAGCGATCCTACGAGCAGTACTTC.

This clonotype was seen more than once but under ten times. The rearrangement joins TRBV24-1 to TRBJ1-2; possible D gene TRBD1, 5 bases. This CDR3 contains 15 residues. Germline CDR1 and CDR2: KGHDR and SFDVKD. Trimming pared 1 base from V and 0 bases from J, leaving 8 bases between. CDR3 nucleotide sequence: TGTGCCACCAGTGATTTAAGGGGCCCTAACTATGGCTACACCTTC. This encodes CATSDLRGPNYGYTF.

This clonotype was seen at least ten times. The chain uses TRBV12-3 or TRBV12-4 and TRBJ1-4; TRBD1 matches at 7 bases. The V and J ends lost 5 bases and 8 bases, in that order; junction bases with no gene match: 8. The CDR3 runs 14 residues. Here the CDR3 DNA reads TGTGCCAGCAGTGACAGGGTTGGACGGGAAAAACTGTTTTTT. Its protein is CASSDRVGREKLFF.

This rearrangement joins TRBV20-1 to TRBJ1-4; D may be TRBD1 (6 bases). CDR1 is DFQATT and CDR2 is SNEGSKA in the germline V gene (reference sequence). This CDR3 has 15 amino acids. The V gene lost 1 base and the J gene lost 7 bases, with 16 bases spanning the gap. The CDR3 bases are TGCAGTGCTAGAGTAGCGGGAGGGGGAGGTGAAAAACTGTTTTTT. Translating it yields CSARVAGGGGEKLFF.

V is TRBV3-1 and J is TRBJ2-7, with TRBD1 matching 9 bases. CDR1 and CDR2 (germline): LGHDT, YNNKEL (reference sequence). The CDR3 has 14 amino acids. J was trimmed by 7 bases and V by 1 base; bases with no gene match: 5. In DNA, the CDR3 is TGTGCCAGCAGCCAAGGGGACAGGGCTGGAGAGCAGTACTTC. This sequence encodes CASSQGDRAGEQYF.

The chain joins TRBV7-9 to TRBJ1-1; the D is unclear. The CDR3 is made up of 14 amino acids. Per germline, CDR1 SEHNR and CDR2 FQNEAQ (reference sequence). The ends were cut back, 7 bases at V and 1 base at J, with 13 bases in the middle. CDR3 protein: CASKNWDRNTEAFF. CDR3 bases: TGTGCCAGCAAAAATTGGGATAGGAACACTGAAGCTTTCTTT. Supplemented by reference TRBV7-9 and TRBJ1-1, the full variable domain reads DTGVSQNPRHKITKRGQNVTFRCDPISEHNRLYWYRQTLGQGPEFLTYFQNEAQLEKSRLLSDRFSAERPKGSFSTLEIQRTEQGDSAMYLCASKNWDRNTEAFFGQGTRLTVV.

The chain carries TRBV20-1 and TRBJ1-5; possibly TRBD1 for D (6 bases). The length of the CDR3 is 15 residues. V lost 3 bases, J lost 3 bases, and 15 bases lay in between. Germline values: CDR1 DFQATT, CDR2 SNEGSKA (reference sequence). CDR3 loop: CSARAPGQDNQPQHF. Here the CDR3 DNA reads TGCAGTGCTAGGGCACCGGGACAAGACAATCAGCCCCAGCATTTT.

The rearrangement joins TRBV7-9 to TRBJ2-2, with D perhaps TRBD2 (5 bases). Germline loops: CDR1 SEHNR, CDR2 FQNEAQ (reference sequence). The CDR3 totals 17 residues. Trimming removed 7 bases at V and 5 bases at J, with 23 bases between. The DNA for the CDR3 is TGTGCCAGCACTCTGCTCCTTTCACCATCGGGGACCGGGGAGCTGTTTTTT. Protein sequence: CASTLLLSPSGTGELFF.

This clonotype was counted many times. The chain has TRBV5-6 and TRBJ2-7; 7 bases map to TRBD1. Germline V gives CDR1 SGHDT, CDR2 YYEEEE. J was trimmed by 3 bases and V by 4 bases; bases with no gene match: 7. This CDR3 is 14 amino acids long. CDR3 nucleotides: TGTGCCAGCAGCGTAACCGGGACAGTCTACGAGCAGTACTTC. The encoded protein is CASSVTGTVYEQYF.

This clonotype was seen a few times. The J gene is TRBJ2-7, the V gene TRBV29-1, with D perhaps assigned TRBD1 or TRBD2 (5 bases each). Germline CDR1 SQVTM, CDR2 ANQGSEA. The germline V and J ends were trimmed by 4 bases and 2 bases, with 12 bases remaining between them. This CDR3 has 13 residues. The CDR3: CSVVTRDPYEQYF. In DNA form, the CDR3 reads TGCAGCGTTGTAACTAGGGACCCCTACGAGCAGTACTTC.

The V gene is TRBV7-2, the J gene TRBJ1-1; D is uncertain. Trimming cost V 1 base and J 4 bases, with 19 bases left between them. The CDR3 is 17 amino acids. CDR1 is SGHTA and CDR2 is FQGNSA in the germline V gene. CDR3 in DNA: TGTGCCAGCAGCTTAGGGGTTTCGGCTAGCGGGCGCACTGAAGCTTTCTTT. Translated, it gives CASSLGVSASGRTEAFF.

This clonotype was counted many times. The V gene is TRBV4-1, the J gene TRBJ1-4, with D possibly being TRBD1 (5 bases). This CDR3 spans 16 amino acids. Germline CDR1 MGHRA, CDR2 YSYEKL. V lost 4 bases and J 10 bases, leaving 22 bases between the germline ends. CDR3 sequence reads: CASSPVGRDRFGKLFF. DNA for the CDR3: TGCGCCAGCAGCCCCGTGGGACGAGATAGATTTGGAAAACTGTTTTTT.

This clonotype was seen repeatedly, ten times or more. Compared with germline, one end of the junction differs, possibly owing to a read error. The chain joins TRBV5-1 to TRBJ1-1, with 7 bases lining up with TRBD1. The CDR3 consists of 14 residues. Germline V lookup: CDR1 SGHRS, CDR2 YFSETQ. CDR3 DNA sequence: TGTGCCAGCAGCTTGGACAGGATGAACACTGAAGCTTTCTTT. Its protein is CASSLDRMNTEAFF.

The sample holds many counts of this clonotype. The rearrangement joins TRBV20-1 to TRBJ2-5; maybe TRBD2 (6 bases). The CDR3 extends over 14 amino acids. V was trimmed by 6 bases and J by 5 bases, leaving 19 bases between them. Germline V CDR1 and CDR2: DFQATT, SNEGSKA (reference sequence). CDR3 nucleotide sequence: TGCAGTGCCGAATCACTAGCAGTCAGGGAGACCCAGTACTTC. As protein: CSAESLAVRETQYF.